This TCR beta chain was identified in a study of shared clonotypes between healthy human individuals. On this clone: Its antigen remains unidentified.

Deep was the level at which the assay was run. As processed by the authors: ImmunoSEQ junction-only sequences lacked quality scores, so their filtering differed. Clones were sequenced by immunoSEQ multiplex PCR, and TCRdb holds only the in-frame ones, with some missing. The D gene and trimming were derived from the DNA, and the V and J assignments and clone size from that table. This table has 2 million to 2.5 million clones, roughly 91% appearing once. Germline V lookup: CDR1 SGHDT, CDR2 YYEEEE. V lost 0 bases and J 2 bases, leaving 6 bases between the germline ends. The CDR3 totals 14 residues. Study-level points and caveats: Estimated clonotype richness was generally higher in naive than memory subsets. Sampling involved blood alone; tissue repertoires likely differ.

CD8 cells regarded as naive lacked CD45RO, were positively chosen for CCR7, and omitted terminally differentiated effector memory CD45RA+ cells. Input material: naive CD8+ T cells from PBMCs. This clonotype originated in a man between 18 and 35 years old in good health. Some clones in this sample may be carry-over from other donors' samples. The chain employs TRBV5-6 and TRBJ1-3, with D unresolved. CDR3 region: CASSLDQAGNTIYF. DNA for the CDR3: TGTGCCAGCAGCTTGGATCAAGCTGGAAACACCATATATTTT. The variable domain in full, completed from reference TRBV5-6 and TRBJ1-3, reads DAGVTQSPTHLIKTRGQQVTLRCSPKSGHDTVSWYQQALGQGPQFIFQYYEEEERQRGNFPDRFSGHQFPNYSSELNVNALLLGDSALYLCASSLDQAGNTIYFGEGSWLTVV.